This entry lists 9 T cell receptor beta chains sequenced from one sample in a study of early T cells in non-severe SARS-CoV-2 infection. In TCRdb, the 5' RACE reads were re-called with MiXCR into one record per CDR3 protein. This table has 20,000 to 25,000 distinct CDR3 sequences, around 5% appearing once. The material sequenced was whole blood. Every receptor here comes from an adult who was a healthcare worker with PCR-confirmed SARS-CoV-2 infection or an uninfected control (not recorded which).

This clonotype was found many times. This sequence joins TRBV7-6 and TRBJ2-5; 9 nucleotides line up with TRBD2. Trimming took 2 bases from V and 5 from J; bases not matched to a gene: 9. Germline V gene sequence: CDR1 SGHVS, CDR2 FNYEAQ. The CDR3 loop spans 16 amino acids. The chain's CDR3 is CASSLFQRGALETQYF. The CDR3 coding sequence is TGTGCCAGCAGCTTATTCCAGCGGGGGGCTTTGGAGACCCAGTACTTC.

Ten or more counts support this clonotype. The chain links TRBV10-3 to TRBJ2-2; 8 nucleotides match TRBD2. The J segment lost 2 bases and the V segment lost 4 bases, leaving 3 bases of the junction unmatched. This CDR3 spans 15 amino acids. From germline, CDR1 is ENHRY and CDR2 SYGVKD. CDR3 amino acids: CAISGLALNTGELFF. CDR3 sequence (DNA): TGTGCCATCAGTGGACTAGCGCTTAACACCGGGGAGCTGTTTTTT.

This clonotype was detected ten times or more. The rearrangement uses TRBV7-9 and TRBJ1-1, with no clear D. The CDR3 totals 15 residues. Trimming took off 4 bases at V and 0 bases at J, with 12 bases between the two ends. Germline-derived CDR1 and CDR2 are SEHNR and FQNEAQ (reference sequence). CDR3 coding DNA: TGTGCCAGCAGCTCCCTCTCGCTAATGAACACTGAAGCTTTCTTT. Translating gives CASSSLSLMNTEAFF.

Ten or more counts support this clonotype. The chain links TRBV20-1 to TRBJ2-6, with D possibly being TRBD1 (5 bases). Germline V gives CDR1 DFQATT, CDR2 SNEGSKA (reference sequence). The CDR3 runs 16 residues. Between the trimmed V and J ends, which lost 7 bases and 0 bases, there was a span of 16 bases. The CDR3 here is CSVRGLHGSGANVLTF. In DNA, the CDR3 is TGCAGTGTTAGGGGATTACATGGCTCTGGGGCCAACGTCCTGACTTTC.

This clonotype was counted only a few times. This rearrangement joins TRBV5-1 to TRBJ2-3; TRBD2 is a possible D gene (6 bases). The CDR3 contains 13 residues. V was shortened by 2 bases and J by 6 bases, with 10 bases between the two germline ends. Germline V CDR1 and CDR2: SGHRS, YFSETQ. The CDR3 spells CASSFWGRDTQYF. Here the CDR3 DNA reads TGCGCCAGCAGCTTCTGGGGGAGGGATACGCAGTATTTT.

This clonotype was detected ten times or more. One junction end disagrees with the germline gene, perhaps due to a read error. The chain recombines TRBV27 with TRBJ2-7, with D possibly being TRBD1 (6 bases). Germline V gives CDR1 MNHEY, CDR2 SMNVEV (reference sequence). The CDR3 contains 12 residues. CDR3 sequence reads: CASSLRTDSPGF. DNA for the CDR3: TGTGCCAGCAGTTTAAGGACGGACAGCCCCGGCTTC.

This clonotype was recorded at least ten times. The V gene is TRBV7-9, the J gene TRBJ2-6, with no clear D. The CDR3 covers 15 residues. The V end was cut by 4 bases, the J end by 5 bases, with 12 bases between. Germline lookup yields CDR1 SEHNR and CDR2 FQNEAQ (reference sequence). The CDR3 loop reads CASSSSDGRANVLTF. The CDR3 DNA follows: TGTGCCAGCAGCTCATCGGACGGGCGGGCCAACGTCCTGACTTTC.

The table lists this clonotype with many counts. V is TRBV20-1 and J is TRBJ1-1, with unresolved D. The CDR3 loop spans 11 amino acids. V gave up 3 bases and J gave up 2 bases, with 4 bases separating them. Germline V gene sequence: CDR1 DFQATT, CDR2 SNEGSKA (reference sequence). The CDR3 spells CSASLNTEAFF. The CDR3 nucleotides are TGCAGTGCTAGTCTTAACACTGAAGCTTTCTTT.

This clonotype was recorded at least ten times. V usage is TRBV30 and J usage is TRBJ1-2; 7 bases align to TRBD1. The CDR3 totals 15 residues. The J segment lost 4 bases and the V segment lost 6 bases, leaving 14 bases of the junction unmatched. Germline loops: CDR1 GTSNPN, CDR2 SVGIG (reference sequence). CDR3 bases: TGTGCCTGTTACCGCGTGGCAGGGGGTATCTATGGCTACACCTTC. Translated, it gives CACYRVAGGIYGYTF.